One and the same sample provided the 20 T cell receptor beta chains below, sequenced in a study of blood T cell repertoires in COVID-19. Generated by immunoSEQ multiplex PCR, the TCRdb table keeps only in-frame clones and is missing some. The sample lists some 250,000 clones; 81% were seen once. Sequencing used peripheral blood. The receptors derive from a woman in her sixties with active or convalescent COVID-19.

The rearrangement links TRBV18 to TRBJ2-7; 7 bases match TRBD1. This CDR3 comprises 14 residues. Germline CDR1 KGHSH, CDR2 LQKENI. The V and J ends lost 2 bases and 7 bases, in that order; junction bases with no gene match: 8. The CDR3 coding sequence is TGTGCCAGCTCACCAGGACAGGAAAGGTGGGAGCAGTACTTC. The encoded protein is CASSPGQERWEQYF. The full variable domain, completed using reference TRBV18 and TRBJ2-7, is NAGVMQNPRHLVRRRGQEARLRCSPMKGHSHVYWYRQLPEEGLKFMVYLQKENIIDESGMPKERFSAEFPKEGPSILRIQQVVRGDSAAYFCASSPGQERWEQYFGPGTRLTVT.

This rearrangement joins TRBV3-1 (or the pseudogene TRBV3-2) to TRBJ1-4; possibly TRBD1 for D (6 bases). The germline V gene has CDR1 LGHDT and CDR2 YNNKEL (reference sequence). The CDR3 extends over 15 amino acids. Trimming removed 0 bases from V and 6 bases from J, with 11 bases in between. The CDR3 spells CASSQESGEHEKLFF. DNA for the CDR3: TGTGCCAGCAGCCAAGAATCAGGGGAGCATGAAAAACTGTTTTTT.

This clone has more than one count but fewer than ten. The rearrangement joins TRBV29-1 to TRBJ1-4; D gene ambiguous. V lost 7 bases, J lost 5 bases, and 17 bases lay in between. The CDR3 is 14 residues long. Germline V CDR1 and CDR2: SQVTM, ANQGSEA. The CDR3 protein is CSGSGAGGNEKLFF. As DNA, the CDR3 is TGCAGCGGGAGCGGTGCAGGCGGAAATGAAAAACTGTTTTTT.

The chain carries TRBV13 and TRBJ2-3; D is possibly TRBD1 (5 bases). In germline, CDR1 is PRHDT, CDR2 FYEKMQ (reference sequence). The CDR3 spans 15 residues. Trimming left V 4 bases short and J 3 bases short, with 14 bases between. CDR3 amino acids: CASSSRVRQTDTQYF. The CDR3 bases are TGTGCCAGCAGCTCCAGGGTGAGGCAGACAGATACGCAGTATTTT.

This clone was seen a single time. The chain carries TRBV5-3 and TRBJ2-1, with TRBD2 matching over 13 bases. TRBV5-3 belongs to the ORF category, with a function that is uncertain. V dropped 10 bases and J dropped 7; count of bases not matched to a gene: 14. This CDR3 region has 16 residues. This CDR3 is CAAVSKPGLAGNEQFF. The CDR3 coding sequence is TGTGCCGCCGTTAGCAAACCGGGACTAGCGGGGAATGAGCAGTTCTTC.

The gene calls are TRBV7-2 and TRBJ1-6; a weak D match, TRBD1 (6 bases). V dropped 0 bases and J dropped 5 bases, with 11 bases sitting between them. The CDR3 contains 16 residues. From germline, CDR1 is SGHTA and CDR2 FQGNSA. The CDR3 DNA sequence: TGTGCCAGCAGCTTAGCCGCAGGGACAAATAATTCACCCCTCCACTTT. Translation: CASSLAAGTNNSPLHF.

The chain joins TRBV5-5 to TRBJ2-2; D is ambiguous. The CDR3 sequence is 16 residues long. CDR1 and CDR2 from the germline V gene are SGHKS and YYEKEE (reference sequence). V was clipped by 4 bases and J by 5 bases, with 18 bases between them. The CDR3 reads CASSLVGSPRTGELFF. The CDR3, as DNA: TGTGCCAGCAGCCTGGTTGGCAGTCCGAGGACCGGGGAGCTGTTTTTT. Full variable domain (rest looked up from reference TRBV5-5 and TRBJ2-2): DAGVTQSPTHLIKTRGQQVTLRCSPISGHKSVSWYQQVLGQGPQFIFQYYEKEERGRGNFPDRFSARQFPNYSSELNVNALLLGDSALYLCASSLVGSPRTGELFFGEGSRLTVL.

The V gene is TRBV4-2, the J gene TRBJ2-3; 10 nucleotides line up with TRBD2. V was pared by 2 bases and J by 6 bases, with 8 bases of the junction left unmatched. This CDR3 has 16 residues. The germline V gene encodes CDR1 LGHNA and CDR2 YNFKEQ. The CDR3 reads CASSQSSSGGRDTQYF. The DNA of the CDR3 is TGTGCCAGCAGCCAATCCTCTAGCGGGGGTCGGGATACGCAGTATTTT.

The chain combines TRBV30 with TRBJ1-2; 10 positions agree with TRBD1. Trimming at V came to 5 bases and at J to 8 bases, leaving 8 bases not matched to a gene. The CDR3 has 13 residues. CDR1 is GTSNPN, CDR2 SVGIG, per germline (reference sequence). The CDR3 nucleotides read TGTGCCTGGGGTGCCGGGACAGGGGCCGGCTACACCTTC. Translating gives CAWGAGTGAGYTF.

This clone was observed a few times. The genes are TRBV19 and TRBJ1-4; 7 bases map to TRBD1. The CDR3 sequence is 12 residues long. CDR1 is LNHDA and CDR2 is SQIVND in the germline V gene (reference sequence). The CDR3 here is CVTGTANEKLFF. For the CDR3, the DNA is TGTGTTACCGGGACAGCTAATGAAAAACTGTTTTTT. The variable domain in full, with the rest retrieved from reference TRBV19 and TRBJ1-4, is DGGITQSPKYLFRKEGQNVTLSCEQNLNHDAMYWYRQDPGQGLRLIYYSQIVNDFQKGDIAEGYSVSREKKESFPLTVTSAQKNPTAFYLCVTGTANEKLFFGSGTQLSVL.

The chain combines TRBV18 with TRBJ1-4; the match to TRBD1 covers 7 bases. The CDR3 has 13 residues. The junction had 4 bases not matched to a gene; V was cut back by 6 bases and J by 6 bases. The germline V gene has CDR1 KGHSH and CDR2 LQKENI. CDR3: CASSSGQDEKLFF. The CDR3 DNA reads TGTGCCAGCTCCTCCGGACAGGATGAAAAACTGTTTTTT.

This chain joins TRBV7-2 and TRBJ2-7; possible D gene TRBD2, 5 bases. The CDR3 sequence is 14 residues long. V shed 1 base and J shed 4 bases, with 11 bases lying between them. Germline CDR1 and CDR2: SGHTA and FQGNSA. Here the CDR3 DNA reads TGTGCCAGCAGCTTAGGGGGAGCCCTTTACGAGCAGTACTTC. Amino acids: CASSLGGALYEQYF.

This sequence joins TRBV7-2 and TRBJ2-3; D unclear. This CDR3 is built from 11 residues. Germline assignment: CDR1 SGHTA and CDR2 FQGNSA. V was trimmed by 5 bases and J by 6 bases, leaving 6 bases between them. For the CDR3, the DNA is TGTGCCAGCAGCGAAGCGGATACGCAGTATTTT. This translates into CASSEADTQYF.

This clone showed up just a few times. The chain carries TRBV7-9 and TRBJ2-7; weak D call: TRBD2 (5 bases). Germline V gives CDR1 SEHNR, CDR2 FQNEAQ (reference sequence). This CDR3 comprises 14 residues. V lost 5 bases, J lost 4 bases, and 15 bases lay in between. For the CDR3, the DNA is TGTGCCAGCAGCCCCACCCGGGGTCGGTACGAGCAGTACTTC. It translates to CASSPTRGRYEQYF.

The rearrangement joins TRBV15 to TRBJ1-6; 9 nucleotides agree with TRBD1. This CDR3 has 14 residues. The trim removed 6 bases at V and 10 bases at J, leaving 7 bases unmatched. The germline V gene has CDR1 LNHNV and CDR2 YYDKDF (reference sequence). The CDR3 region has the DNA TGTGCCACCAGACAGGGGGCAAGTAACTCACCCCTCCACTTT. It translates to CATRQGASNSPLHF.

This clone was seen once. In DNA, the CDR3 is TGTGCCAGCAGCTTAGAGGCCGGGGCCTATAATTCACCCCTCCACTTT. It is translated as CASSLEAGAYNSPLHF. The genes are TRBV11-3 and TRBJ1-6; D ambiguous. CDR3 length equals 16 residues. V was trimmed by 0 bases and J by 2 bases, leaving 8 bases between them. Germline V lookup: CDR1 SGHNT, CDR2 YENEEA. Supplemented by reference TRBV11-3 and TRBJ1-6, the full variable domain reads EAGVVQSPRYKIIEKKQPVAFWCNPISGHNTLYWYLQNLGQGPELLIRYENEEAVDDSQLPKDRFSAERLKGVDSTLKIQPAELGDSAVYLCASSLEAGAYNSPLHFGNGTRLTVT.

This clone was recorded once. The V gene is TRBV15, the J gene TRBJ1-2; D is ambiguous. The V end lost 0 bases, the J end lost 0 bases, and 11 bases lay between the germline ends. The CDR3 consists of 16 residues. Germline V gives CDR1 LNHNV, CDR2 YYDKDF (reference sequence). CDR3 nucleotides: TGTGCCACCAGCAGAGATCGAGGAGCCCCTAACTATGGCTACACCTTC. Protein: CATSRDRGAPNYGYTF.

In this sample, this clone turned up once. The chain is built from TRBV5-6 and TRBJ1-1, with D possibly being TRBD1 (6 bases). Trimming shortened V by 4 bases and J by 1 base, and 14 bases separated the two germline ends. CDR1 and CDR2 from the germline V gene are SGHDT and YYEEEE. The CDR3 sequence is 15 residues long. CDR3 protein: CASSPGGASNTEAFF. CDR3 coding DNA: TGTGCCAGCAGCCCGGGGGGGGCATCGAACACTGAAGCTTTCTTT.

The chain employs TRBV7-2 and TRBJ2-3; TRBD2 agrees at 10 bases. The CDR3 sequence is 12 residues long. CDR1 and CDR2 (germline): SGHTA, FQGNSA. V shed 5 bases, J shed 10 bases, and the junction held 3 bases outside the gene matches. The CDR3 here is CASSAGLAAQYF. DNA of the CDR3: TGTGCCAGCAGCGCCGGACTAGCGGCGCAGTATTTT.

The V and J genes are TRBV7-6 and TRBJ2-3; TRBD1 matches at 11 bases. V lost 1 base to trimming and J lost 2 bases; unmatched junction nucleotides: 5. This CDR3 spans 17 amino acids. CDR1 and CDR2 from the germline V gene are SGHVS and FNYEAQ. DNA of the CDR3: TGTGCCAGCAGCTTAGGGGTGGGACAGGGGGACACAGATACGCAGTATTTT. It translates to CASSLGVGQGDTDTQYF.